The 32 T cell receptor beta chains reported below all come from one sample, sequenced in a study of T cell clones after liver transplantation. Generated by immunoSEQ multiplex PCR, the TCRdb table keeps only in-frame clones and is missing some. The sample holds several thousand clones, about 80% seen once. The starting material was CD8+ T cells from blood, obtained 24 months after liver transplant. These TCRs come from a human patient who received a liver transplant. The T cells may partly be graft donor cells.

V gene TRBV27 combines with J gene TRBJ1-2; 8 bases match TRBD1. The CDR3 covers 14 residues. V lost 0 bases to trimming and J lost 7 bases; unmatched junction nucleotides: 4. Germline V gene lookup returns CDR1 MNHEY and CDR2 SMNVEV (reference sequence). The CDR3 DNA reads TGTGCCAGCAGTTTATCGCGGACAGGGTTTGGCTACACCTTC. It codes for CASSLSRTGFGYTF.

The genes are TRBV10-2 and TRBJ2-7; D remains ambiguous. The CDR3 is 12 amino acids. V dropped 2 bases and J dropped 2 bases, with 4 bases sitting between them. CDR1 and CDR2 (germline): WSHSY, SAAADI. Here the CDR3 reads CASSEGPYEQYF. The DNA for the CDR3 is TGCGCCAGCAGTGAGGGACCCTACGAGCAGTACTTC.

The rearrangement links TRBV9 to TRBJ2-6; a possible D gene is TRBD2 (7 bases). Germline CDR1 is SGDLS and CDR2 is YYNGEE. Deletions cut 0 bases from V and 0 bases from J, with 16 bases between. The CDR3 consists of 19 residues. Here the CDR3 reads CASSVAWTGGSSGANVLTF. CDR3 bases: TGTGCCAGCAGCGTAGCGTGGACGGGGGGCAGCTCTGGGGCCAACGTCCTGACTTTC.

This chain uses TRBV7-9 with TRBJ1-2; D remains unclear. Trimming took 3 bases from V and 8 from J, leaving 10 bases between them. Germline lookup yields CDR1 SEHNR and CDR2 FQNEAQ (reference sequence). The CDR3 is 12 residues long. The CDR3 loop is CASSFGSFGYTF. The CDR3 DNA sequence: TGTGCCAGCAGCTTTGGGAGCTTCGGCTACACCTTC.

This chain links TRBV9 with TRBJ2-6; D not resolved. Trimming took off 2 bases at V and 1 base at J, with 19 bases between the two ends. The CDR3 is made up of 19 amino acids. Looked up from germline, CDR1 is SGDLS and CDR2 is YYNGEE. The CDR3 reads CASSVRIEIERSGANVLTF. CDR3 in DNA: TGTGCCAGCAGCGTTCGCATCGAGATCGAGAGATCTGGGGCCAACGTCCTGACTTTC.

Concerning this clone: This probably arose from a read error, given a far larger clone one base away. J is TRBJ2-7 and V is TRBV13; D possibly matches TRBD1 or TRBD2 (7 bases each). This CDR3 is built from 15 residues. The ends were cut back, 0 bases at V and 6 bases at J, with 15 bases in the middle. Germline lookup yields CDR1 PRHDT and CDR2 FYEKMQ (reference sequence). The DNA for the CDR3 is TGTGCCAGCAGCTTAGGAGGGGAGGGGGCCCGCGAGCAGTACTTC. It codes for CASSLGGEGAREQYF.

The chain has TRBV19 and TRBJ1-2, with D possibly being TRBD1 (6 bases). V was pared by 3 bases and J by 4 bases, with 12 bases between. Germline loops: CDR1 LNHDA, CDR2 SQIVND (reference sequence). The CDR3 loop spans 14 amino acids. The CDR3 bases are TGTGCCAGTAGTATTTCTGCGGACAGCTATGGCTACACCTTC. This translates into CASSISADSYGYTF. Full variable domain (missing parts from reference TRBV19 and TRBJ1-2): DGGITQSPKYLFRKEGQNVTLSCEQNLNHDAMYWYRQDPGQGLRLIYYSQIVNDFQKGDIAEGYSVSREKKESFPLTVTSAQKNPTAFYLCASSISADSYGYTFGSGTRLTVV.

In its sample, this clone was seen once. The CDR3, as DNA: TGTGCCAGTAGTATCGGCGGGGGGGCTCGAGATACGCAGTATTTT. Its translation: CASSIGGGARDTQYF. The chain couples TRBV19 to TRBJ2-3, with 9 bases fitting TRBD2. This CDR3 comprises 15 residues. CDR1 and CDR2 (germline): LNHDA, SQIVND (reference sequence). The V segment lost 3 bases and the J segment 5 bases; nucleotides outside the gene matches: 6.

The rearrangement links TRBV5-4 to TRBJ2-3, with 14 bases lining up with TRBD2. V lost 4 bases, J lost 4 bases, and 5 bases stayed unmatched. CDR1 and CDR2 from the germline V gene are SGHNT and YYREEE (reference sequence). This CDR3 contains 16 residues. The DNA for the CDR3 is TGTGCCAGCAGCCAGGGGACTAGCGGGGGTTCAGATACGCAGTATTTT. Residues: CASSQGTSGGSDTQYF.

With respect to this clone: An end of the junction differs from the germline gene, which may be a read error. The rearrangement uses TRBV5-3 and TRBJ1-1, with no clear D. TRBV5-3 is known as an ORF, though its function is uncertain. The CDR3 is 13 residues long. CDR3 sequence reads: CASSLGGDTEAFF. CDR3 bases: TGTGCCAGCAGCTTGGGCGGGGACACTGAAGCTTTCTTT.

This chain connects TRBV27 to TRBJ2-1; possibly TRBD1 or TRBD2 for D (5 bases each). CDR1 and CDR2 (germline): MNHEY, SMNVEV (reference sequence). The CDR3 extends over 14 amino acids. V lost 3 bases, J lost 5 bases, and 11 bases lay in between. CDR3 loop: CASSFTGRNNEQFF. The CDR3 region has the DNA TGTGCCAGCAGTTTCACGGGACGAAACAATGAGCAGTTCTTC.

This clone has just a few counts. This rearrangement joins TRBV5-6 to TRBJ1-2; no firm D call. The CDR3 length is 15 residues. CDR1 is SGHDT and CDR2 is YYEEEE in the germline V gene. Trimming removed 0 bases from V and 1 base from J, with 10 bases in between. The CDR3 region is CASSLGVPLNYGYTF. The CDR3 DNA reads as TGTGCCAGCAGCTTGGGGGTCCCACTTAACTATGGCTACACCTTC.

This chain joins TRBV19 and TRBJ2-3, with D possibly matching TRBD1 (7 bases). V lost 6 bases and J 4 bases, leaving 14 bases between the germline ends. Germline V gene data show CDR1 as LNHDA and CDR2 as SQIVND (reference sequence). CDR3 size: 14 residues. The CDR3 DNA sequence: TGTGCCAGTAGACTCCAGGGGGGCGCAGATACGCAGTATTTT. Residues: CASRLQGGADTQYF.

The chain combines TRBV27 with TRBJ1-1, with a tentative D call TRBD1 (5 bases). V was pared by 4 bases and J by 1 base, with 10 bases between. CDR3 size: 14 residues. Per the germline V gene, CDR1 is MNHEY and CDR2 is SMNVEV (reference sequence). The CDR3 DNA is TGTGCCAGCAGTTGGGCAGGACAGAACACTGAAGCTTTCTTT. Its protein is CASSWAGQNTEAFF.

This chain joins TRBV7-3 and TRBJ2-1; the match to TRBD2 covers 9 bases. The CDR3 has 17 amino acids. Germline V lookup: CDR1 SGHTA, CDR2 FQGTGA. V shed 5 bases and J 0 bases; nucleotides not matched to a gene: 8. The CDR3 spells CASSAWTSVSSYNEQFF. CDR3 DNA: TGTGCCAGCAGCGCTTGGACTAGCGTTAGCTCCTACAATGAGCAGTTCTTC.

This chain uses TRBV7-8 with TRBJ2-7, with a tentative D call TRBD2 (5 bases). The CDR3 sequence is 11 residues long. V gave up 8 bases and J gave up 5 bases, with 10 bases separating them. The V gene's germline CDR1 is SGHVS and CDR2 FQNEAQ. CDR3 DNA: TGTGCCAGCTCTACAGCGGACGAGCAGTACTTC. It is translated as CASSTADEQYF.

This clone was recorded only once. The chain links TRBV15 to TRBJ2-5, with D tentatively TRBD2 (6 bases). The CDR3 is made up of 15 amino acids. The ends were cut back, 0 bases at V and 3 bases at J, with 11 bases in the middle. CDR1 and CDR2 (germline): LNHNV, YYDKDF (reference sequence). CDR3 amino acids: CATSRDNGGEETQYF. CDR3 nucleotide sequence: TGTGCCACCAGCAGAGATAACGGCGGGGAAGAGACCCAGTACTTC. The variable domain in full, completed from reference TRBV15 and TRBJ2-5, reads DAMVIQNPRYQVTQFGKPVTLSCSQTLNHNVMYWYQQKSSQAPKLLFHYYDKDFNNEADTPDNFQSRRPNTSFCFLDIRSPGLGDTAMYLCATSRDNGGEETQYFGPGTRLLVL.

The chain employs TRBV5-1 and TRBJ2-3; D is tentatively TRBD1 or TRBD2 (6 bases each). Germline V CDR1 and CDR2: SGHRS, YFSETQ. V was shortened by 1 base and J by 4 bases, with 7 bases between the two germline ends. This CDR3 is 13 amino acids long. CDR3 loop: CASSLRGADTQYF. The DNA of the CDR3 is TGCGCCAGCAGCTTGAGGGGGGCAGATACGCAGTATTTT.

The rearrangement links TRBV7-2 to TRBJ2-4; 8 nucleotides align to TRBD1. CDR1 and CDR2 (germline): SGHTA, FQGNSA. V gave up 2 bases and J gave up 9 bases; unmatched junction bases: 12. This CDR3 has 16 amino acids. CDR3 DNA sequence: TGTGCCAGCAGCTTAATCGGACAGGGAAGGTATGGCATTCAGTACTTC. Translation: CASSLIGQGRYGIQYF.

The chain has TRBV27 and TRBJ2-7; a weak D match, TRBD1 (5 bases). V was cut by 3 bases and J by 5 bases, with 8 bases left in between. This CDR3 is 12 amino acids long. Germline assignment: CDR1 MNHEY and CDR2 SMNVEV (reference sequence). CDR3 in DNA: TGTGCCAGCAGTTTGCAGGGCAACGAGCAGTACTTC. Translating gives CASSLQGNEQYF.

The CDR3 reads CASSMTSGKYTDTQYF. In nucleotides, the CDR3 is TGTGCCAGCAGTATGACTAGCGGAAAGTACACAGATACGCAGTATTTT. The rearrangement uses TRBV6-6 and TRBJ2-3; TRBD2 matches 9 bases. Germline-derived CDR1 and CDR2 are MNHNY and SVGAGI (reference sequence). This CDR3 contains 16 residues. V was pared by 5 bases and J by 2 bases, with 8 bases of the junction left unmatched.

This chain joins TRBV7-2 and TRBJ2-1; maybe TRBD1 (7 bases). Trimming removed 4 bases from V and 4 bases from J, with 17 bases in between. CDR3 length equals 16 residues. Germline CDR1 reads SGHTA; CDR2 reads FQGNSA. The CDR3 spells CASSSLRGALYNEQFF. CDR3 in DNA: TGTGCCAGCAGCTCCCTCAGGGGGGCTCTTTACAATGAGCAGTTCTTC.

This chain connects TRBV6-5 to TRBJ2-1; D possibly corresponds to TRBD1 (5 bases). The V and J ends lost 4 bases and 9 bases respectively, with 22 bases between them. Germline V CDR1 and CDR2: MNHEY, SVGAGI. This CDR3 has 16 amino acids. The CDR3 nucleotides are TGTGCCAGCAGTTCGTTCCGGGCGCAGGGTCTGGGTGAGCAGTTCTTC. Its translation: CASSSFRAQGLGEQFF.

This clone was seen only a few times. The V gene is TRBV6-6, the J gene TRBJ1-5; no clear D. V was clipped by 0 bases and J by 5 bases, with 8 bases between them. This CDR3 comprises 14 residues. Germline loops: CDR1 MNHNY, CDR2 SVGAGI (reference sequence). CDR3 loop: CASSYSGGHQPQHF. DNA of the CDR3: TGTGCCAGCAGTTACTCGGGAGGTCATCAGCCCCAGCATTTT.

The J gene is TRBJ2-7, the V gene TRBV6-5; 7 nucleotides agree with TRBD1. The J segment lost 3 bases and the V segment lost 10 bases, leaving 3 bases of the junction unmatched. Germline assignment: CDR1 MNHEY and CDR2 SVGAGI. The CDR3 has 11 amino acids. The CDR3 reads CANTGDYEQYF. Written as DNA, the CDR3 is TGTGCCAACACAGGGGACTACGAGCAGTACTTC.

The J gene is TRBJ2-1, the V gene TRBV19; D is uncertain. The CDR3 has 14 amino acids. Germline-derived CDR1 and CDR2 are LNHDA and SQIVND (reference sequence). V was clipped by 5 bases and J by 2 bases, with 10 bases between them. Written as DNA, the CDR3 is TGTGCCAGTAGTTTCTACTCAGCCTACAATGAGCAGTTCTTC. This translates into CASSFYSAYNEQFF.

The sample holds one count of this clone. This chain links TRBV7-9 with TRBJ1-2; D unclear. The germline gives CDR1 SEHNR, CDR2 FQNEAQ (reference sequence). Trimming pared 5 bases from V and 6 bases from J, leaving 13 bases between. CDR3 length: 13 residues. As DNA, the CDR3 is TGTGCCAGCAGCGAGCTATCCAGCCATGGCTACACCTTC. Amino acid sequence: CASSELSSHGYTF. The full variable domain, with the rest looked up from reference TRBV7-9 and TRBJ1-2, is DTGVSQNPRHKITKRGQNVTFRCDPISEHNRLYWYRQTLGQGPEFLTYFQNEAQLEKSRLLSDRFSAERPKGSFSTLEIQRTEQGDSAMYLCASSELSSHGYTFGSGTRLTVV.

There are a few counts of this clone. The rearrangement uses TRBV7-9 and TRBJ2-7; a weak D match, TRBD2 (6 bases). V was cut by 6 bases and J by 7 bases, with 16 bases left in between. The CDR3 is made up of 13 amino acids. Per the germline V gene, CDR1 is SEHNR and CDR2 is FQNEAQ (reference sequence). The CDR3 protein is CASSSVLGGEQYF. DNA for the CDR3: TGTGCCAGCAGTTCGGTTCTTGGAGGGGAGCAGTACTTC.

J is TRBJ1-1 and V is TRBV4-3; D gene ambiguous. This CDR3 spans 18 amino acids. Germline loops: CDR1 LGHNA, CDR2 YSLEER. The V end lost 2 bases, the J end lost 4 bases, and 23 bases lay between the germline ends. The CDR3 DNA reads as TGCGCCAGCAGCCAACATGGACCGGGCCCCAAATCGGGCACTGAAGCTTTCTTT. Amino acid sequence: CASSQHGPGPKSGTEAFF.

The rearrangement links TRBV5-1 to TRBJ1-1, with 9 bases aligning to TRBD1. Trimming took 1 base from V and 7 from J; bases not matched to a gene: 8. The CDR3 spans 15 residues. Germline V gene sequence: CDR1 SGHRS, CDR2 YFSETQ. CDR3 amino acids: CASSLSTGGYFEAFF. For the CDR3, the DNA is TGCGCCAGCAGCTTGTCGACAGGGGGTTATTTTGAAGCTTTCTTT.

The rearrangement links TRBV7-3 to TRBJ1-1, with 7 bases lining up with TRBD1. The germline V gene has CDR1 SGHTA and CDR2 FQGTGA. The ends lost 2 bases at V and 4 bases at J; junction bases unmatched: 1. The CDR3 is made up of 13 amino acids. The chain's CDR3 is CASSLSGGTEAFF. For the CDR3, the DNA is TGTGCCAGCAGCTTATCAGGGGGCACTGAAGCTTTCTTT.

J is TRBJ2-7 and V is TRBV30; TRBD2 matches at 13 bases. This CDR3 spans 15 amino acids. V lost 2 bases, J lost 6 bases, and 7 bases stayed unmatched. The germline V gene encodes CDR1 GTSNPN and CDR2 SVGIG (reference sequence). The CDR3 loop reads CAWSLPGLAGIEQYF. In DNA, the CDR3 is TGTGCCTGGAGTCTTCCGGGACTAGCGGGAATCGAGCAGTACTTC. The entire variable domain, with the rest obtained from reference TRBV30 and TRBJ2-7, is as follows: SQTIHQWPATLVQPVGSPLSLECTVEGTSNPNLYWYRQAAGRGLQLLFYSVGIGQISSEVPQNLSASRPQDRQFILSSKKLLLSDSGFYLCAWSLPGLAGIEQYFGPGTRLTVT.